This record concerns one TCR beta chain sequence. In the authors' workflow: Estimation of nucleated cell counts relied on the amplification of reference gene primers. Measured with immunoSEQ multiplex PCR; TCRdb has only the in-frame clones, and not every one. V, J and clone size are taken as reported in that table, and D and trimming were inferred from the DNA itself. The table has 200,000 to 300,000 clones, 75% to 90% seen once. This entry belongs to a study of blood T cell repertoires in COVID-19. The germline V gene encodes CDR1 KGHSH and CDR2 LQKENI. Trimming at V came to 3 bases and at J to 8 bases, leaving 3 bases not matched to a gene. The CDR3 is made up of 14 amino acids.

The chain recombines TRBV18 with TRBJ2-2, with 10 bases aligning to TRBD1. Specimen: peripheral blood. The clonotype originates from a woman aged 25 to 45 who had recovered from COVID-19. The CDR3 region is CASSPGTGAGELFF. CDR3 nucleotides: TGTGCCAGCTCACCCGGGACAGGGGCAGGGGAGCTGTTTTTT.